Here is one TCR beta chain with its context. The antigen is unknown. Expressed TCRB transcripts were sequenced after all isolated RNA was converted to cDNA. Data came from immunoSEQ multiplex PCR; TCRdb stores just in-frame clones and leaves some out. Of 620,000 or so clones listed, roughly a sixth are singletons. This entry is derived from a study of beta chain features in type 1 diabetes. Across the whole study: Sorted cells from all samples, numbering 107,917,701, were examined.

The study, taken as a whole, reports: For cells with high TCR expression, cDNA sequencing could yield over-representation.

The sample taken for sequencing was naive CD4+ T cells from blood. This receptor was identified in a man aged 18-30 years in good health.

The CDR3 nucleotides read TGCAGCGTTGAACCCACTACCGCAGGGGCGAACACTGAAGCTTTCTTT. Translation gives CSVEPTTAGANTEAFF. This rearrangement joins TRBV29-1 to TRBJ1-1, with D perhaps TRBD1 (6 bases). The CDR3 runs 16 residues. Trimming shortened V by 2 bases and J by 1 base, and 17 bases separated the two germline ends. Germline V gives CDR1 SQVTM, CDR2 ANQGSEA.